The 24 T cell receptor beta chains below were found in one sample sequenced in a study of synovial regulatory T cells in juvenile arthritis. No antigen has been identified for these receptors. Overall study results and limits: Compared with other blood Treg cells, inflammation-associated Treg cells had reduced TCR diversity.

Clones were sequenced by immunoSEQ multiplex PCR, and TCRdb holds only the in-frame ones, with some missing. The listing records roughly 9,200 clones. The sequencing input was Treg cells from blood. Subset denoted: HLA-DR+ inflammation-associated blood Treg cells. The receptors here all came from a donor younger than 30 with juvenile idiopathic arthritis.

J is TRBJ2-2 and V is TRBV10-3. This CDR3 contains 14 residues. Only the protein is available. Germline-derived CDR1 and CDR2 are ENHRY and SYGVKD. The CDR3 loop is CAISEPGKSGELFF.

The CDR3 loop is CASSRVYEQYF. The chain links TRBV6-1 to TRBJ2-7; TCRdb's D gene call, TRBD1, goes unchecked for lack of DNA. Germline V CDR1 and CDR2: MNHNS, SASEGT. The CDR3 covers 11 residues. DNA is not recorded here.

Considering frequency, this clone is medium-sized. The chain links TRBV6-1 to TRBJ1-4; with no DNA, the TCRdb D assignment of TRBD1 cannot be verified. The CDR3 sequence is 14 residues long. The DNA is not on file. Germline assignment: CDR1 MNHNS and CDR2 SASEGT. This CDR3 reads CASFGRTGNEKLFF.

The genes are TRBV12-2 and TRBJ1-1. TRBV12-2 is recorded as a pseudogene. The CDR3 spans 14 residues. No DNA accompanies this entry. The CDR3 sequence: CASRLRRGRTEAFF.

The J gene is TRBJ2-3, the V gene TRBV2; the D call of TRBD2 rests on TCRdb alone, since no DNA is present to check it. Germline V gives CDR1 SNHLY, CDR2 FYNNEI. This CDR3 spans 16 amino acids. The DNA is not on file. CDR3 residues: CASSDGTGEGTDTQYF.

This chain connects TRBV4-2 to TRBJ2-1; TCRdb lists TRBD1, though no DNA is available to test this call. This CDR3 comprises 17 residues. DNA for this receptor is not on file. Germline assignment: CDR1 LGHNA and CDR2 YNFKEQ. The CDR3: CASSQHIEDRVVNEQFF.

J is TRBJ1-2 and V is TRBV7-6. Germline assignment: CDR1 SGHVS and CDR2 FNYEAQ. This CDR3 region has 16 residues. There is no recorded DNA. The CDR3 sequence: CASSKVGGTDQLGYTF.

The V call is TRBV6-5, the J call TRBJ2-7; TCRdb designates TRBD2, a call that cannot be tested without DNA. Germline values: CDR1 MNHEY, CDR2 SVGAGI. This CDR3 spans 14 amino acids. No DNA sequence is on record. The CDR3 loop reads CASSYYRGSYEQYF.

This chain connects TRBV7-9 to TRBJ1-5. The CDR3 spans 16 residues. The entry carries no DNA sequence. Germline V CDR1 and CDR2: SEHNR, FQNEAQ (reference sequence). CDR3 sequence: CASSLGGAISNQPQHF. Looking up the rest from reference TRBV7-9 and TRBJ1-5 gives the full variable domain: DTGVSQNPRHKITKRGQNVTFRCDPISEHNRLYWYRQTLGQGPEFLTYFQNEAQLEKSRLLSDRFSAERPKGSFSTLEIQRTEQGDSAMYLCASSLGGAISNQPQHFGDGTRLSIL.

V is TRBV4-3 and J is TRBJ1-3; the D call from TCRdb, TRBD1, cannot be confirmed without DNA. This CDR3 has 14 residues. The record lacks a DNA sequence. Germline V gene sequence: CDR1 LGHNA, CDR2 YSLEER. CDR3 region: CASSQGASGNTIYF.

The chain employs TRBV9 and TRBJ2-3; the D call of TRBD2 rests on TCRdb alone, since no DNA is present to check it. In germline, CDR1 is SGDLS, CDR2 YYNGEE. The CDR3 covers 16 residues. The record lacks a DNA sequence. This CDR3 reads CASSPYPQRRADTQYF.

The CDR3 is CASSLSGSNSPLHF. The chain uses TRBV28 and TRBJ1-6; the TCRdb call, TRBD1, lacks DNA for checking. CDR1 is MDHEN, CDR2 SYDVKM, per germline. The CDR3 spans 14 residues. The DNA sequence is not available.

V and J are TRBV4-3 and TRBJ1-2; there is no DNA to check the TCRdb D call of TRBD1. The CDR3 consists of 16 residues. No DNA sequence is on record. CDR1 and CDR2 from the germline V gene are LGHNA and YSLEER. CDR3 in amino acids: CASSQEAAQGWYGYTF.

The rearrangement uses TRBV23-1 and TRBJ1-4; as DNA is missing, the TRBD1 call by TCRdb cannot be tested. TRBV23-1 is given ORF status, its function remaining uncertain. This CDR3 has 15 residues. Only the protein is available. CDR3 region: CASSRTGGSPEKLFF.

The chain is built from TRBV4-3 and TRBJ2-7; no DNA is available, so the TRBD2 call from TCRdb remains unchecked. The CDR3 covers 13 residues. The coding DNA is unavailable. Germline CDR1 reads LGHNA; CDR2 reads YSLEER. CDR3 residues: CASSQEGGYEQYF.

This chain joins TRBV5-6 and TRBJ2-7; TCRdb's D call of TRBD2 is untestable without DNA. Germline CDR1 SGHDT, CDR2 YYEEEE. The CDR3 spans 14 residues. Nucleotide data are not available. The CDR3: CASSREGPAREQYF. Together with reference TRBV5-6 and TRBJ2-7, the CDR3 gives the full variable domain: DAGVTQSPTHLIKTRGQQVTLRCSPKSGHDTVSWYQQALGQGPQFIFQYYEEEERQRGNFPDRFSGHQFPNYSSELNVNALLLGDSALYLCASSREGPAREQYFGPGTRLTVT.

The rearrangement links TRBV27 to TRBJ2-5; the D call from TCRdb, TRBD1, cannot be confirmed without DNA. The CDR3 is made up of 14 amino acids. Only the protein sequence is given. Germline values: CDR1 MNHEY, CDR2 SMNVEV (reference sequence). CDR3 protein: CASSLQGFTETQYF.

The rearrangement joins TRBV2 to TRBJ2-5; no DNA is available, so the TRBD2 call from TCRdb remains unchecked. The CDR3 runs to 12 residues. The entry carries no DNA sequence. Germline V lookup: CDR1 SNHLY, CDR2 FYNNEI. CDR3 sequence: CASSTSVETQYF. The full variable domain, rest sourced from reference TRBV2 and TRBJ2-5, is EPEVTQTPSHQVTQMGQEVILRCVPISNHLYFYWYRQILGQKVEFLVSFYNNEISEKSEIFDDQFSVERPDGSNFTLKIRSTKLEDSAMYFCASSTSVETQYFGPGTRLLVL.

The chain joins TRBV5-4 to TRBJ1-2. The CDR3 loop spans 15 amino acids. No DNA sequence was recorded. Germline loops: CDR1 SGHNT, CDR2 YYREEE (reference sequence). CDR3 residues: CASSLAPGLNYGYTF.

The chain joins TRBV7-3 to TRBJ1-6; TCRdb names TRBD1, which stays unverified in the absence of DNA. The CDR3 sequence is 15 residues long. The nucleotide record is missing. Germline CDR1 and CDR2: SGHTA and FQGTGA. CDR3 in amino acids: CASSPLRGEDSPLHF.

CDR3 residues: CASTITGGYGYTF. The chain joins TRBV6-5 to TRBJ1-2; absent DNA, TCRdb's TRBD1 call cannot be checked. There are 13 residues in the CDR3. No DNA appears here. CDR1 MNHEY and CDR2 SVGAGI come from the germline V gene.

By frequency, this clone registers medium-sized (0.01 to 0.1%). V usage is TRBV18 and J usage is TRBJ1-4. The CDR3 has 15 residues. The coding DNA is unavailable. Germline CDR1 reads KGHSH; CDR2 reads LQKENI. The CDR3 loop is CASSDTTGRNEKLFF.

The gene calls are TRBV20-1 and TRBJ1-3. The CDR3 spans 11 residues. DNA for this receptor is not on file. The germline V gene has CDR1 DFQATT and CDR2 SNEGSKA (reference sequence). This CDR3 is CSARGGNTIYF.

The chain carries TRBV5-6 and TRBJ1-2; TCRdb picks TRBD1, but there is no DNA to check that call. This CDR3 is 13 amino acids long. Only the protein sequence is given. Germline V CDR1 and CDR2: SGHDT, YYEEEE. The CDR3 region is CASSLQGAYGYTF.